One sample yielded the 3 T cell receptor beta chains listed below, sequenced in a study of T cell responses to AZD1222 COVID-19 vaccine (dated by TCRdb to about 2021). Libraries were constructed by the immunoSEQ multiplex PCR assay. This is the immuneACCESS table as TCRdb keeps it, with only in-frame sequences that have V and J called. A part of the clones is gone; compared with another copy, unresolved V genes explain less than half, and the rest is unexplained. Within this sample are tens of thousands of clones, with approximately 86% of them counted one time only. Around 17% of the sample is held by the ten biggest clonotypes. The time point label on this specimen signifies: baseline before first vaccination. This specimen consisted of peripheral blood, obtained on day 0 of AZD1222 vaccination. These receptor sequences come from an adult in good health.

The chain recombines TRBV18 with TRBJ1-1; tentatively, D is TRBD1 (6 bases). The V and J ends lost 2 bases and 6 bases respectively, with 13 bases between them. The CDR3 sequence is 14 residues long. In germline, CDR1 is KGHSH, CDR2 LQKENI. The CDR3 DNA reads TGTGCCAGCTCACCAGCAGGGGAGAGGGCTGAAGCTTTCTTT. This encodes CASSPAGERAEAFF.

The CDR3 protein is CASSLAGSWSAFF. The DNA for the CDR3 is TGTGCCAGCAGCCTAGCGGGGTCGTGGTCGGCTTTCTTT. This rearrangement joins TRBV5-6 to TRBJ1-1; D unresolved. Per germline, CDR1 SGHDT and CDR2 YYEEEE. CDR3 length: 13 amino acids. V was clipped by 4 bases and J by 11 bases, with 18 bases between them.

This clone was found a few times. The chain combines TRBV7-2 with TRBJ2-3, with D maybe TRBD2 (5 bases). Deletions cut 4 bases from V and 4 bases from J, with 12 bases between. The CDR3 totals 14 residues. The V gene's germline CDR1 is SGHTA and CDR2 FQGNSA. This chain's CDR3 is CASSYSEGADTQYF. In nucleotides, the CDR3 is TGTGCCAGCAGCTATAGTGAGGGTGCAGATACGCAGTATTTT.